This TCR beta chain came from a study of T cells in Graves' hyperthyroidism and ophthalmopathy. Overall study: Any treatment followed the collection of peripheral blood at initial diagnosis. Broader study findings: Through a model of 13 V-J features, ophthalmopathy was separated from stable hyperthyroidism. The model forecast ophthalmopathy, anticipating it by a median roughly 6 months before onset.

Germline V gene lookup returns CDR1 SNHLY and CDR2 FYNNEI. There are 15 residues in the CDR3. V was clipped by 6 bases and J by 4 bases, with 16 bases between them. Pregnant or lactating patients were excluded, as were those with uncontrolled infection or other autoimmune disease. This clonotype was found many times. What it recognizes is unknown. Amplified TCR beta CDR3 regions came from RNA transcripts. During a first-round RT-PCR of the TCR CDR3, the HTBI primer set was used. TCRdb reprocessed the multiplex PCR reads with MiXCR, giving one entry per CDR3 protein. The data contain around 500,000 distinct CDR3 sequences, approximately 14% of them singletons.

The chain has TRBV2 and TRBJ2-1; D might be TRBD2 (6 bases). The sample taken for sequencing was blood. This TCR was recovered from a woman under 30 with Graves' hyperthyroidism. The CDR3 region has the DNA TGTGCCAGCAGCCGGGACTCCGGTATTTACAATGAGCAGTTCTTC. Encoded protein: CASSRDSGIYNEQFF.